These T cell receptor beta chains were read from a single sample in a study of T cell repertoires in ileal Crohn's disease. Generated by immunoSEQ multiplex PCR, the TCRdb table keeps only in-frame clones and is missing some. Here the sample spans around 2,400 clones, just under 80% being singletons. The specimen sequenced was ileal tissue. All receptors derive from an adult with Crohn's disease. CDR3s include the opening cysteine and the closing phenylalanine or tryptophan. D genes are given only for firm matches. Expanded clones get a size class; other rows say once, few or many, or leave the size out.

TRBJ1-2 | - | TRBD1 | TRBV30 | 12 | CAWGGTGSGYTF | TGTGCCTGGGGGGGGACAGGGTCTGGCTACACCTTC
TRBJ2-7 | - | TRBD2 | TRBV18 | 18 | CASSTLPGLAGEPYEQYF | TGTGCCAGCTCAACTCTCCCGGGACTAGCGGGAGAACCCTACGAGCAGTACTTC
TRBJ2-1 | few | - | TRBV27 | 15 | CASSLSNYLSDEQFF | TGTGCCAGCAGTTTATCGAACTATCTTTCGGATGAGCAGTTCTTC
TRBJ2-2 | few | TRBD1 | TRBV2 | 16 | CASTFGGQGADGELFF | TGTGCCAGCACCTTCGGAGGACAGGGGGCAGACGGGGAGCTGTTTTTT
TRBJ2-7 | - | TRBD2 | TRBV5-1 | 16 | CASNPGRERELNEQYF | TGCGCCAGCAATCCCGGGCGGGAGCGGGAGCTCAACGAGCAGTACTTC
TRBJ2-1 | - | TRBD2 | TRBV4-1 | 17 | CASSQGYTGGPYNEQFF | TGCGCCAGCAGCCAAGGATACACGGGAGGCCCCTACAATGAGCAGTTCTTC
TRBJ2-2 | - | TRBD2 | TRBV14 | 16 | CASSPISGANTGELFF | TGTGCCAGCAGCCCGATAAGCGGGGCGAACACCGGGGAGCTGTTTTTT
TRBJ2-7 | - | TRBD1 | TRBV7-8 | 15 | CASSIGTGGSYEQYF | TGTGCCAGCAGCATAGGGACAGGGGGCTCCTACGAGCAGTACTTC
TRBJ1-4 | - | - | TRBV15 | 14 | CATSAEATNEKLFF | TGTGCCACCAGCGCGGAAGCAACTAATGAAAAACTGTTTTTT
TRBJ2-7 | once | TRBD2 | TRBV25-1 | 17 | CASSGPPFGRGGYEQYF | TGTGCCAGCAGCGGACCCCCCTTTGGAAGGGGAGGGTACGAGCAGTACTTC
TRBJ1-5 | - | TRBD1 | TRBV7-2 | 18 | CASSLGRTGAGLNQPQHF | TGTGCCAGCAGCTTAGGGAGGACAGGGGCGGGGCTCAATCAGCCCCAGCATTTT
TRBJ1-1 | - | TRBD1 | TRBV29-1 | 17 | CSVVVRGNGRWNTEAFF | TGCAGCGTTGTGGTCAGGGGGAACGGGAGATGGAACACTGAAGCTTTCTTT
TRBJ2-5 | - | - | TRBV7-9 | 15 | CASSTFGSGQETQYF | TGTGCCAGCAGCACGTTTGGGAGCGGACAAGAGACCCAGTACTTC
TRBJ2-2 | - | TRBD2 | TRBV7-6 | 15 | CASSLAQRGTGELFF | TGTGCCAGCAGCTTAGCGCAGCGGGGTACCGGGGAGCTGTTTTTT
TRBJ1-1 | - | - | TRBV6-1 | 15 | CASRNIQGSETEAFF | TGTGCCAGCAGGAATATACAGGGAAGTGAGACTGAAGCTTTCTTT
TRBJ2-3 | - | - | TRBV10-3 | 16 | CAIGSEGDPYTDTQYF | TGTGCCATCGGCTCTGAGGGGGATCCCTACACAGATACGCAGTATTTT
TRBJ2-7 | - | - | TRBV11-2 | 14 | CASSFSGQAYEQYF | TGTGCCAGCAGCTTTAGCGGCCAGGCTTACGAGCAGTACTTC
TRBJ2-2 | - | - | TRBV19 | 15 | CASTLTGVNTGELFF | TGTGCCAGTACCTTAACCGGGGTAAACACCGGGGAGCTGTTTTTT
TRBJ1-5 | - | TRBD1 | TRBV7-9 | 12 | CASSLEGDRWHF | TGTGCCAGCAGCTTAGAGGGGGACAGGTGGCATTTT
TRBJ2-7 | - | TRBD1 | TRBV27 | 13 | CASSQQGPYEQYF | TGTGCCAGCAGTCAACAGGGGCCCTACGAGCAGTACTTC
TRBJ2-1 | - | - | TRBV6-6 | 13 | CASRGMPYNEQFF | TGTGCCAGCAGGGGCATGCCCTACAATGAGCAGTTCTTC
TRBJ1-3 | few | TRBD1 | TRBV7-6 | 15 | CASSLDRDSGNTIYF | TGTGCCAGCAGCTTGGACAGGGACTCTGGAAACACCATATATTTT
TRBJ2-3 | - | TRBD2 | TRBV7-8 | 18 | CASSPRQLAGTNRGTQYF | TGTGCCAGCAGCCCCCGACAACTAGCGGGCACCAATAGGGGTACGCAGTATTTT
TRBJ2-7 | - | - | TRBV9 | 14 | CASSPRELLYEQYF | TGTGCCAGCAGCCCCCGGGAGCTACTCTACGAGCAGTACTTC
TRBJ2-2 | - | TRBD2 | TRBV4-1 | 16 | CASSRDYLANTGELFF | TGCGCCAGCAGCCGGGACTACCTCGCGAACACCGGGGAGCTGTTTTTT
TRBJ2-7 | - | TRBD1 | TRBV11-2 | 13 | CASSPDRVYEQYF | TGTGCCAGCAGTCCGGACAGGGTCTACGAGCAGTACTTC
TRBJ2-1 | - | TRBD2 | TRBV5-1 | 17 | CASSSQGVAGGSNEQFF | TGCGCCAGCAGCTCCCAGGGGGTAGCGGGAGGTAGCAATGAGCAGTTCTTC
TRBJ1-2 | - | - | TRBV20-1 | 11 | CSASVNYGYTF | TGCAGTGCTAGCGTGAACTATGGCTACACCTTC
TRBJ2-3 | - | TRBD2 | TRBV7-9 | 17 | CASSLVVTGLVHPTQYF | TGTGCCAGCAGCTTAGTGGTGACGGGACTAGTTCATCCTACGCAGTATTTT
TRBJ1-2 | - | - | TRBV5-4 | 19 | CASSLYLSGAARSEYGYTF | TGTGCCAGCAGCTTGTATTTGAGCGGGGCAGCGAGATCGGAATATGGCTACACCTTC
TRBJ2-5 | - | TRBD1 | TRBV19 | 18 | CASSSMDRGRSGQETQYF | TGTGCCAGTAGTTCGATGGACAGGGGGCGTTCGGGGCAAGAGACCCAGTACTTC
TRBJ1-2 | - | - | TRBV7-2 | 16 | CASSVISGVPNYGYTF | TGTGCCAGCAGCGTCATTTCCGGGGTTCCTAACTATGGCTACACCTTC
TRBJ1-1 | once | TRBD1 | TRBV6-5 | 15 | CASSRTGTGGTEAFF | TGTGCCAGCAGTCGAACCGGGACAGGGGGCACTGAAGCTTTCTTT
TRBJ2-7 | - | - | TRBV7-7 | 14 | CASSLFGASYEQYF | TGTGCTAGCAGCTTATTTGGAGCCAGCTACGAGCAGTACTTC
TRBJ2-1 | - | TRBD2 | TRBV18 | 16 | CASSPPEGAGGNEQFF | TGTGCCAGCTCACCACCGGAAGGAGCGGGAGGCAATGAGCAGTTCTTC
TRBJ2-5 | - | TRBD1 | TRBV11-3 | 15 | CASSLGTGGGETQYF | TGTGCCAGCAGCCTTGGGACAGGGGGAGGCGAGACCCAGTACTTC
TRBJ1-5 | - | - | TRBV18 | 14 | CASSPAGYYQPQHF | TGTGCCAGCTCCCCCGCAGGATACTATCAGCCCCAGCATTTT
TRBJ2-2 | - | TRBD2 | TRBV19 | 14 | CASSPGGGTGELFF | TGTGCCAGTAGTCCCGGCGGGGGGACCGGGGAGCTGTTTTTT
TRBJ1-5 | - | - | TRBV2 | 14 | CASSVRRGNQPQHF | TGTGCCAGCAGTGTTCGCAGGGGCAATCAGCCCCAGCATTTT
TRBJ2-7 | - | - | TRBV25-1 | 15 | CASSGLQGTPYEQYF | TGTGCCAGCAGTGGATTACAGGGTACGCCCTACGAGCAGTACTTC
TRBJ2-6 | - | TRBD1 | TRBV7-9 | 15 | CASSIQGFGANVLTF | TGTGCCAGCAGCATACAGGGGTTTGGGGCCAACGTCCTGACTTTC
TRBJ1-6 | few | - | TRBV5-1 | 17 | CASSLYRVGSYNSPLHF | TGCGCCAGCAGCTTATACAGGGTCGGGTCCTATAATTCACCCCTCCACTTT
TRBJ2-6 | once | - | TRBV7-3 | 16 | CASSQTGNSGANVLTF | TGTGCCAGCAGCCAGACAGGAAACTCTGGGGCCAACGTCCTGACTTTC
TRBJ2-5 | - | TRBD2 | TRBV6-5 | 13 | CASSILAGGEQHF | TGTGCCAGCAGCATACTAGCGGGAGGTGAGCAGCACTTC
TRBJ1-5 | - | - | TRBV2 | 14 | CASSERGSGQPQHF | TGTGCCAGCAGTGAACGGGGGAGCGGTCAGCCCCAGCATTTT
TRBJ2-7 | - | - | TRBV20-1 | 11 | CSAISAYEQYF | TGCAGTGCTATTTCCGCCTACGAGCAGTACTTC
TRBJ2-3 | hyperexpanded | - | TRBV10-1 | 14 | CASSVSPSTDTQYF | TGCGCCAGCAGTGTTAGCCCTAGCACAGATACGCAGTATTTT
TRBJ1-6 | - | - | TRBV4-1 | 13 | CASSQVENSPLHF | TGCGCCAGCAGCCAAGTGGAGAATTCACCCCTCCACTTT
TRBJ2-3 | - | TRBD2 | TRBV19 | 16 | CASSFQRLAGTDTQYF | TGTGCCAGTAGTTTTCAGAGACTAGCAGGCACAGATACGCAGTATTTT
TRBJ2-7 | - | - | TRBV27 | 11 | CASSLRGEQYF | TGTGCCAGCAGTTTACGGGGCGAGCAGTACTTC